This T cell receptor beta chain was found in a study of untreated major depressive disorder. General study findings and limits: Compared with controls, depressed patients showed more TRBV05-01 (Vbeta 5.1) usage in CD4+ T cells.

CDR1 and CDR2 from the germline V gene are MNHEY and SMNVEV (reference sequence). The CDR3 extends over 14 amino acids. V was pared by 3 bases and J by 7 bases, with 12 bases between. Some clones are missing from TCRdb's copy, which holds only in-frame ones; the method was immunoSEQ multiplex PCR. The data show about 22,000 clones, with around 92% seen just once and approximately 0.43% held by the top ten. Turning to this clone: Its antigen remains unknown.

Donors lacked major illness, comorbidities, regular medication, drug use, or heavy drinking. Magnetic negative selection enriched CD4+ T cells from thawed PBMCs. Sequenced input: CD4+ T cells from PBMCs. This sequence joins TRBV27 and TRBJ1-4; D is possibly TRBD1 (5 bases). The receptor's source is a middle-aged woman in good health. CDR3 nucleotides: TGTGCCAGCAGTTTTGGGGGTCTTGGTGAAAAACTGTTTTTT. The encoded protein is CASSFGGLGEKLFF.